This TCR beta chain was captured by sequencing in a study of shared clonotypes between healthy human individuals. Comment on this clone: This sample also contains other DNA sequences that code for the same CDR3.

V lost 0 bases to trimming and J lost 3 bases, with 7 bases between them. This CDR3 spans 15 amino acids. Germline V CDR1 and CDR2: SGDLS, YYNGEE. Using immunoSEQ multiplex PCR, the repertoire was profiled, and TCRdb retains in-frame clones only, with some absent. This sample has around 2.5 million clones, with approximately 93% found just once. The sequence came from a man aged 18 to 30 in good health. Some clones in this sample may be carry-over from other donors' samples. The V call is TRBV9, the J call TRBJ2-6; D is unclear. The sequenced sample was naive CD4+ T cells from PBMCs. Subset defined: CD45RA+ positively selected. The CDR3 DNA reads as TGTGCCAGCAGCGTAGTGAGTAGTGGGGCCAACGTCCTGACTTTC. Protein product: CASSVVSSGANVLTF.